These 11 T cell receptor beta chains came from one sample sequenced in a study of early T cells in non-severe SARS-CoV-2 infection listed by TCRdb under 2021. The library relied on 5' RACE. The run used a NextSeq 500. TCRdb trimmed the raw reads at Q25, called clones with MiXCR and kept productive beta chains. Each CDR3 protein appears once, grouped with its most common genes and DNA. The sample includes 30,000 to 40,000 distinct CDR3 sequences, with over 5% observed a single time. In total, the top ten clones hold approximately 5.7% of the sample. The source material was whole blood, sampled at baseline. Receptor source: an adult who was a healthcare worker with PCR-confirmed SARS-CoV-2 infection or an uninfected control (not recorded which).

In this sample, this clonotype turned up many times. The rearrangement joins TRBV11-2 to TRBJ2-3; D gene ambiguous. This CDR3 has 12 amino acids. The germline CDR1 and CDR2 sequences are SGHAT and FQNNGV. Trimming left V 2 bases short and J 6 bases short, with 6 bases between. The CDR3 DNA is TGTGCCAGCAGCTTATTGCGTGATACGCAGTATTTT. Its translation is CASSLLRDTQYF.

This clonotype appeared many times. This sequence joins TRBV12-3 or TRBV12-4 and TRBJ2-5; a possible D gene is TRBD2 (6 bases). The ends were cut back, 0 bases at V and 2 bases at J, with 10 bases in the middle. The CDR3 runs to 15 residues. This chain's CDR3 is CASSLAGGGQETQYF. CDR3 coding DNA: TGTGCCAGCAGTTTAGCGGGAGGAGGGCAAGAGACCCAGTACTTC.

This clonotype was detected many times. V is TRBV20-1 and J is TRBJ2-7; D remains ambiguous. Germline values: CDR1 DFQATT, CDR2 SNEGSKA (reference sequence). The CDR3 sequence is 15 residues long. V was cut by 0 bases and J by 4 bases, with 16 bases left in between. The CDR3 reads CSARDGVTSLYEQYF. DNA of the CDR3: TGCAGTGCTAGAGATGGGGTGACTTCCTTGTACGAGCAGTACTTC.

This rearrangement joins TRBV3-1 to TRBJ2-3; 14 bases fit TRBD2. CDR1 and CDR2 from the germline V gene are LGHDT and YNNKEL (reference sequence). The CDR3 spans 20 residues. With 4 bases clipped from V and 4 bases from J, the junction kept 16 bases outside the gene matches. The CDR3 sequence: CASSPGLAGEFFPRADTQYF. CDR3 DNA sequence: TGTGCCAGCAGCCCGGGACTAGCGGGAGAGTTTTTCCCTAGGGCAGATACGCAGTATTTT.

In its sample, this clonotype was seen many times. This rearrangement joins TRBV5-1 to TRBJ2-7, with a possible D match to TRBD2 (6 bases). Trimming took 2 bases from V and 4 from J, leaving 16 bases between them. Per germline, CDR1 SGHRS and CDR2 YFSETQ. This CDR3 is built from 15 residues. This chain's CDR3 is CASSFEAGPAYEQYF. The CDR3 region has the DNA TGCGCCAGCAGCTTTGAGGCGGGGCCGGCATACGAGCAGTACTTC. Filled out from reference TRBV5-1 and TRBJ2-7, the complete variable domain reads KAGVTQTPRYLIKTRGQQVTLSCSPISGHRSVSWYQQTPGQGLQFLFEYFSETQRNKGNFPGRFSGRQFSNSRSEMNVSTLELGDSALYLCASSFEAGPAYEQYFGPGTRLTVT.

This clonotype occurred many times. The chain is built from TRBV20-1 and TRBJ2-7; D may be TRBD1 (6 bases). V dropped 0 bases and J dropped 3 bases, with 15 bases sitting between them. Germline V lookup: CDR1 DFQATT, CDR2 SNEGSKA (reference sequence). This CDR3 contains 15 residues. CDR3 sequence: CSARDHQGWVYEQYF. In nucleotides, the CDR3 is TGCAGTGCTAGAGATCATCAGGGGTGGGTCTACGAGCAGTACTTC.

This clonotype was seen repeatedly, ten times or more. This chain joins TRBV7-9 and TRBJ2-3; D is possibly TRBD1 (6 bases). The CDR3 runs to 16 residues. The germline V gene encodes CDR1 SEHNR and CDR2 FQNEAQ (reference sequence). The V and J ends lost 5 bases and 4 bases respectively, with 19 bases between them. The CDR3 nucleotides read TGTGCCAGCAGCGCTCGGACAGCTAGTTCCTCAGATACGCAGTATTTT. Protein sequence: CASSARTASSSDTQYF.

This clonotype was counted at least ten times. One end of the junction varies from germline; a read error may be responsible. The J gene is TRBJ2-3, the V gene TRBV7-6, with 12 positions matching TRBD2. In germline, CDR1 is SGHVS, CDR2 FNYEAQ. The CDR3 totals 15 residues. The CDR3 protein is CASSLAGGASDTQYF. The CDR3 DNA reads TGTGCCAGCAGCCTAGCGGGAGGGGCTTCGGATACGCAGTATTTT.

The table lists this clonotype with many counts. The V gene is TRBV7-8, the J gene TRBJ2-1; no firm D call. V lost 5 bases and J lost 5, with 1 base in between. This CDR3 spans 10 amino acids. CDR1 SGHVS and CDR2 FQNEAQ come from the germline V gene. CDR3 region: CASSHNEQFF. The CDR3 coding sequence is TGTGCCAGCAGCCACAATGAGCAGTTCTTC.

At least ten counts were recorded for this clonotype. This chain connects TRBV15 to TRBJ1-5; TRBD1 aligns across 7 bases. Trimming cost V 8 bases and J 1 base; bases outside gene matches: 8. The CDR3 is 15 residues long. In germline, CDR1 is LNHNV, CDR2 YYDKDF (reference sequence). The CDR3 sequence: CATGQGGASNQPQHF. CDR3 sequence (DNA): TGTGCCACCGGCCAAGGGGGCGCGAGCAATCAGCCCCAGCATTTT.

There are many counts of this clonotype. The V and J genes are TRBV11-2 and TRBJ2-1, with TRBD2 matching over 16 bases. The CDR3 is 19 amino acids. With 5 bases clipped from V and 0 bases from J, the junction kept 7 bases outside the gene matches. The germline gives CDR1 SGHAT, CDR2 FQNNGV. The CDR3 region has the DNA TGTGCCAGCAGCCCCCGGGGACTAGCGGGAGGGAGCTCCTACAATGAGCAGTTCTTC. This gives the protein CASSPRGLAGGSSYNEQFF.